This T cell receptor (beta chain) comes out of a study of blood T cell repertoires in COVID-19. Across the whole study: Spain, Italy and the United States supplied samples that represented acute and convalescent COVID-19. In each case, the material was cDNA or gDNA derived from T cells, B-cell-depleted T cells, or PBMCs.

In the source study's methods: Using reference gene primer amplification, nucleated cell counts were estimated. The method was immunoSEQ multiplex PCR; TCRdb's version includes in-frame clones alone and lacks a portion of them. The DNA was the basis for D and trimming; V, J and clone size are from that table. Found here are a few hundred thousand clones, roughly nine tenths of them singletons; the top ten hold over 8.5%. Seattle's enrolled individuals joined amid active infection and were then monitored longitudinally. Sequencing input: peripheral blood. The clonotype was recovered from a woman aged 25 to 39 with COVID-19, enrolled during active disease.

CDR3 amino acids: CASSSLGGRETQYF. Here the CDR3 DNA reads TGTGCCAGCAGTTCCCTCGGGGGGCGAGAGACCCAGTACTTC. The chain combines TRBV27 with TRBJ2-5; a possible D gene is TRBD2 (7 bases). Germline CDR1 and CDR2: MNHEY and SMNVEV (reference sequence). The V and J ends lost 4 bases and 4 bases respectively, with 13 bases between them. The CDR3 is 14 amino acids.